The TCR beta chain described here comes from a study of blood T cell repertoires in COVID-19. The CDR3 has 16 residues. V was clipped by 0 bases and J by 2 bases; unmatched bases: 6. The germline V gene has CDR1 LGHDT and CDR2 YNNKEL (reference sequence). Adults between roughly 18 and 89 years of age took part from about two dozen US areas. Study processing details: Amplified reference gene primers provided the basis for estimating nucleated cell counts. Profiled with immunoSEQ multiplex PCR; TCRdb holds only in-frame clones, not every one. D and trimming come from the DNA, and the V and J calls and clone size come from that table. The data show about 440,000 clones, approximately 90% seen once.

This clonotype was obtained from a woman under 30 with acute COVID-19. The sample taken for sequencing was PBMCs or T cells enriched from blood (not recorded which). V gene TRBV3-1 (or the pseudogene TRBV3-2) combines with J gene TRBJ2-5; 7 bases match TRBD2. CDR3 residues: CASSQDIGEGQETQYF. Written as DNA, the CDR3 is TGTGCCAGCAGCCAAGATATTGGGGAGGGACAAGAGACCCAGTACTTC.